This passage covers 9 T cell receptor beta chains from one sample sequenced in a study of spatial heterogeneity in lung cancer. TCRdb re-derived calls from the 5' RACE reads in MiXCR, one entry per CDR3 protein. Here the sample spans just over 75,000 distinct CDR3 sequences, under 8.5% being singletons. Specified time point: sample taken at primary tumor resection. Material: PBMCs, obtained at surgery. The receptors were sampled from a male donor with early-stage non-small cell lung cancer.

This clonotype was seen repeatedly, ten times or more. The CDR3 sequence is CASSVSRAMNTEAFF. CDR3 nucleotides: TGTGCCAGCAGCGTGTCCAGGGCGATGAACACTGAAGCTTTCTTT. The chain couples TRBV7-6 to TRBJ1-1, with a tentative D call TRBD1 (5 bases). V lost 5 bases to trimming and J lost 0 bases, with 13 bases between them. The CDR3 sequence is 15 residues long. Germline assignment: CDR1 SGHVS and CDR2 FNYEAQ.

This clonotype appeared many times. The chain links TRBV5-1 to TRBJ2-1, with 7 bases aligning to TRBD2. The trim removed 0 bases at V and 8 bases at J, leaving 8 bases unmatched. Germline V lookup: CDR1 SGHRS, CDR2 YFSETQ. This CDR3 has 15 residues. The CDR3 reads CASSLGRRERDEQFF. CDR3 nucleotide sequence: TGCGCCAGCAGCTTGGGGCGGCGGGAGAGAGATGAGCAGTTCTTC.

Only a few counts were recorded for this clonotype. This chain joins TRBV6-5 and TRBJ2-7; perhaps TRBD2 as D (6 bases). The CDR3 runs to 15 residues. V was trimmed by 6 bases and J by 3 bases, leaving 18 bases between them. Germline V lookup: CDR1 MNHEY, CDR2 SVGAGI. CDR3 in amino acids: CASSPRGGGIYEQYF. Written as DNA, the CDR3 is TGTGCCAGCAGCCCCCGTGGGGGAGGCATCTACGAGCAGTACTTC.

This clonotype occurred a few times. The gene calls are TRBV12-3 or TRBV12-4 and TRBJ2-2; D uncertain. The CDR3 has 15 residues. The V end lost 4 bases, the J end lost 0 bases, and 9 bases lay between the germline ends. CDR3 sequence (DNA): TGTGCCAGCAGTTCTGGCGAAGCGAACACCGGGGAGCTGTTTTTT. Translated, it gives CASSSGEANTGELFF.

At least ten counts were recorded for this clonotype. V usage is TRBV5-6 and J usage is TRBJ1-1; D is unresolved. CDR1 is SGHDT, CDR2 YYEEEE, per germline. Trimming cost V 2 bases and J 4 bases, with 9 bases left between them. The CDR3 length is 13 residues. In nucleotides, the CDR3 is TGTGCCAGCAGCTTCTGGGGAGGCACTGAAGCTTTCTTT. Its protein product is CASSFWGGTEAFF. Filled out from reference TRBV5-6 and TRBJ1-1, the complete variable domain reads DAGVTQSPTHLIKTRGQQVTLRCSPKSGHDTVSWYQQALGQGPQFIFQYYEEEERQRGNFPDRFSGHQFPNYSSELNVNALLLGDSALYLCASSFWGGTEAFFGQGTRLTVV.

This clonotype was counted at least ten times. V usage is TRBV10-3 and J usage is TRBJ2-1, with 11 bases fitting TRBD1. Germline V CDR1 and CDR2: ENHRY, SYGVKD. V was clipped by 5 bases and J by 7 bases; unmatched bases: 4. This CDR3 has 14 residues. In nucleotides, the CDR3 is TGTGCCATCAGTCGGGACAGGGGGTATAATGAGCAGTTCTTC. It specifies CAISRDRGYNEQFF.

A note on this clonotype: At one boundary the junction diverges from the germline segment, which might be a read error. J is TRBJ2-7 and V is TRBV3-1, with 11 bases aligning to TRBD2. The germline V gene encodes CDR1 LGHDT and CDR2 YNNKEL (reference sequence). This CDR3 has 14 amino acids. The CDR3: CASGQLLAGGEQYF. CDR3 bases: TGTGCCAGCGGCCAGCTGCTAGCGGGAGGAGAGCAGTACTTC.

This clonotype showed up many times. The chain joins TRBV14 to TRBJ2-2; 7 nucleotides agree with TRBD1. The junction had 9 bases not matched to a gene; V was cut back by 4 bases and J by 7 bases. The CDR3 is 15 amino acids. Germline-derived CDR1 and CDR2 are SGHDN and FVKESK. The CDR3 sequence is CASSPPGTVGGELFF. In DNA form, the CDR3 reads TGTGCCAGCAGCCCTCCCGGGACAGTTGGCGGGGAGCTGTTTTTT.

This clonotype was counted only a few times. The rearrangement links TRBV14 to TRBJ2-7; D remains ambiguous. Germline V gene data show CDR1 as SGHDN and CDR2 as FVKESK. The length of the CDR3 is 14 residues. V dropped 1 base and J dropped 8 bases, with 15 bases sitting between them. This chain's CDR3 is CASSQGVGKGKQYF. In nucleotides, the CDR3 is TGTGCCAGCAGCCAAGGGGTTGGGAAGGGAAAGCAGTACTTC.